This TCR beta chain was retrieved from a study of Ad26.COV2.S vaccination and SARS-CoV-2 variants (dated by TCRdb to about 2021). At the level of the whole study: Donors in the vaccine arm were drawn from COV1001, a phase I-IIa trial of Ad26.COV2.S in healthy adults that was multicentre, randomized, double-blind and placebo-controlled. Trial participants were randomized into five groups of five: low-dose or high-dose Ad26.COV2.S given once or twice, or placebo on both occasions. The TCR-sequenced set comprised around 30 samples: around 20 Ad26.COV2.S vaccine recipients, 5 placebo recipients and 8 SARS-CoV-2 convalescent individuals. Ad26.COV2.S was given intramuscularly at 5x10^10 or 1x10^11 viral particles, as a single shot or as two shots 56 days apart. Blinding of investigators to trial group allocation was maintained during experiments and outcome assessment. TCRbeta repertoire sequencing was used to assess the specificity and breadth of SARS-CoV-2-reactive T cell receptors after Ad26.COV2.S vaccination.

In the paper's terms, the treatment or condition label means: some 20 received Ad26.COV2.S at low or high dose, single or two shots; about 5 received placebo; per-sample allocation not given. Repertoires of vaccine and placebo recipients were sequenced from samples taken on day 63 after the first injection. Cohort 1b enrolled 25 or so adults aged 18-55 years at a single site in Boston, USA, between 29 July and 7 August 2020. As a vaccine, Ad26.COV2.S was a replication-incompetent adenovirus type 26 vector that expressed a prefusion-stabilized SARS-CoV-2 spike protein derived from the original Wuhan strain. The germline V gene supplies CDR1 MDHEN and CDR2 SYDVKM. For this chain, trimming is 6 bases at the V end and 4 bases at the J end, and the number of junction bases without a gene match is 14. The CDR3 numbers 18 residues from cysteine through phenylalanine. CDR3 DNA is the only sequence kept; it has 54 bases, read in frame from the first base.

The investigation overall reported the following: Comparing responses between vaccine doses or regimens was not something the study was powered to do. Ad26.COV2.S recipients had higher spike-specific TCR breadth than placebo recipients (P = 0.0014). Substantial breadth of spike-specific CD8+ and CD4+ T cell responses was reported after vaccination. The authors noted that total T cell responses may have been underestimated by the TCR breadth and depth analyses. Vaccine and placebo recipients had comparable non-spike TCR breadth, which fits with the vaccine containing only spike.

TCRbeta CDR3 regions were sequenced with the immunoSEQ Assay. After extraction, genomic DNA underwent amplification by bias-controlled multiplex PCR, followed by high-throughput sequencing. On the authors' methods: To quantify the absolute abundance of every unique TCRbeta CDR3 region, sequences were collapsed and filtered. T cell fraction was estimated by normalization of TCRbeta template counts to usable DNA, with usable DNA being measured through amplification of reference genes present in all nucleated cells. Repertoire TCRs were annotated as SARS-CoV-2-specific by exact matching of V gene, CDR3 amino acid sequence and J gene to a known reactive TCR set. MIRA supplied the reference SARS-CoV-2 TCR set, which was filtered for enrichment in COVID-19-positive ImmuneCODE repertoires so that public or cross-reactive TCRs were removed. Using the MIRA antigens, annotated TCRs were further analysed by specific ORF or by position within an ORF. Breadth was defined as annotated unique rearrangements over total unique productive rearrangements; depth was the summed frequency of those rearrangements. Group comparisons of TCR breadth used two-sided Wilcoxon rank-sum tests. TCRdb holds this immuneACCESS table with in-frame rearrangements only. Some clones are missing; in checked studies, unresolved V genes explain under half, and the rest has no known cause. From that table come the V and J calls and clone size; the DNA was used to work out D and trimming. In all, the sample holds around 300,000 clones, and about 85% of those were seen once. Approximately 5.9% of the sample is in the top ten clones.

Of note for this clone: What this receptor recognizes is not known. No base quality values were provided; no much bigger clone lies one nucleotide off.

The sequenced sample was peripheral blood, obtained in a trial of Ad26.COV2.S vaccine versus placebo. The clonotype was recovered from a person between 18 and 65 years old who received the Ad26.COV2.S COVID-19 vaccine or a placebo. The receptor chain draws on TRBV28 and TRBJ2-2, with 10 bases aligning to TRBD2. The CDR3 has the sequence CASRGRLAGVQGTGELFF. The nucleotide sequence reads TGTGCCAGCAGGGGGAGGCTAGCGGGAGTTCAGGGCACCGGGGAGCTGTTTTTT.